The entry below gives a single TCR beta chain sequence along with its context. The antigen is unknown. Generation of TCR beta libraries employed quantitative 5'-RACE incorporating molecular barcodes. TCRdb called the 5' RACE reads again in MiXCR, with one record for every CDR3 protein. The repertoire holds about 400,000 distinct CDR3 sequences, with around 20% as singletons. This entry is derived from a study of CD8 T cells in ankylosing spondylitis. Study-level points and caveats: Apparently characteristic of ankylosing spondylitis blood was a TCR beta motif (about 8 highly homologous variants). Disease-linked clones reportedly concentrated significantly in matched ankylosing spondylitis synovial fluid.

This TCR was recovered from a male donor with ankylosing spondylitis. Source material: blood, either unsorted or a sorted T cell fraction (not recorded which).

The CDR3 protein is CASSYSRGAGYGYTF. The CDR3 nucleotides read TGTGCCAGCAGTTACTCGAGGGGCGCGGGCTATGGCTACACCTTC. The chain employs TRBV6-5 and TRBJ1-2; possibly TRBD1 for D (5 bases). CDR1 and CDR2 from the germline V gene are MNHEY and SVGAGI. V lost 0 bases and J lost 4, with 12 bases in between. The CDR3 contains 15 residues.